This T cell receptor beta chain appears in the sequencing data of a study of shared clonotypes between healthy human individuals. Study results and caveats: Larger richness was generally estimated for naive than memory subsets. It was the few donors that limited the genetic and exposure-history diversity represented.

For this clone: The antigen is undetermined.

Deep-level settings were used for running the assay. TCRdb's copy holds only in-frame clones and misses some; the assay was immunoSEQ multiplex PCR. The sample includes some 1.4 million clones, over 95% of them seen just once. CDR1 and CDR2 (germline): GTSNPN, SVGIG (reference sequence). V was clipped by 7 bases and J by 0 bases, with 10 bases between them. CDR3 length: 13 amino acids. The chain employs TRBV30 and TRBJ1-3; weak D call: TRBD1 (5 bases). This TCR derives from a man aged 25 to 40 in good health. The sample was naive CD4+ T cells sorted from blood. This sample's subset: CD45RA+ positively selected. CDR3 in amino acids: CASGTSSGNTIYF. CDR3 sequence (DNA): TGTGCCTCCGGGACCAGCTCTGGAAACACCATATATTTT.